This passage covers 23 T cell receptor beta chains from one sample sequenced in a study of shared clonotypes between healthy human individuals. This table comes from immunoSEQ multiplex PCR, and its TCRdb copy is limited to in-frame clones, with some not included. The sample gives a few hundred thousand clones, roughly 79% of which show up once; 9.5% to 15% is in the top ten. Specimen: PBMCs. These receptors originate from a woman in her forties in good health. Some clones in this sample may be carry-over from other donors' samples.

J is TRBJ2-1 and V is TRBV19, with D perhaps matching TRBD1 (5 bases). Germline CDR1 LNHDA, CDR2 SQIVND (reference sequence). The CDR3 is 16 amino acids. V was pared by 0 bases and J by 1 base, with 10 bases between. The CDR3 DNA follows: TGTGCCAGTAGTATAGAGGCAGGGTTGTCCTACAATGAGCAGTTCTTC. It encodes CASSIEAGLSYNEQFF.

The CDR3 here is CASSLRDNEQFF. CDR3 in DNA: TGTGCCAGTAGCCTCAGGGATAATGAGCAGTTCTTC. The J gene is TRBJ2-1, the V gene TRBV19; D perhaps matches TRBD1 (5 bases). Germline CDR1 LNHDA, CDR2 SQIVND (reference sequence). The V and J ends lost 6 bases and 7 bases respectively, with 10 bases between them. The CDR3 has 12 residues.

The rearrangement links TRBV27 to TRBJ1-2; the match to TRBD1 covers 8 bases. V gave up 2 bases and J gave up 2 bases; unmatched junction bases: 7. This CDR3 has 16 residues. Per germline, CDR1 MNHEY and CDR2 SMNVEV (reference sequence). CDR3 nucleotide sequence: TGTGCCAGCAGTTTAAAGGCAGGGGGCGCGAACTATGGCTACACCTTC. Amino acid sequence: CASSLKAGGANYGYTF.

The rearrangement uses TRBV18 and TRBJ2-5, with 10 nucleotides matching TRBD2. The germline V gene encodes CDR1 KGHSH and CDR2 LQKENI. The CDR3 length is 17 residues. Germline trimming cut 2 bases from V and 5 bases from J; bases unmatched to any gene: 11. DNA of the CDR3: TGTGCCAGCTCACCATTCGCTAGCGGGAGCGCCTCGGAGACCCAGTACTTC. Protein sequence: CASSPFASGSASETQYF. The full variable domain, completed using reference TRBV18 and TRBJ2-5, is NAGVMQNPRHLVRRRGQEARLRCSPMKGHSHVYWYRQLPEEGLKFMVYLQKENIIDESGMPKERFSAEFPKEGPSILRIQQVVRGDSAAYFCASSPFASGSASETQYFGPGTRLLVL.

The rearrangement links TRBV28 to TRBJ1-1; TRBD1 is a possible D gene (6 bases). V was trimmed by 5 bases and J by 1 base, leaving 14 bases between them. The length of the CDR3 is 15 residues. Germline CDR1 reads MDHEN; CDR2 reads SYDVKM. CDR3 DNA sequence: TGTGCCAGCAGTCCGACGACAGGTGGGAACACTGAAGCTTTCTTT. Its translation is CASSPTTGGNTEAFF.

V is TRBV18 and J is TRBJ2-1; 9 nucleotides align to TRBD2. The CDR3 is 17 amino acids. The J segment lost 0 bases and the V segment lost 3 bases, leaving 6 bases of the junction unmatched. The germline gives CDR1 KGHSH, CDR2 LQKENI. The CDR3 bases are TGTGCCAGCTCACCCGGATTAGCGGGAGTCTCCTACAATGAGCAGTTCTTC. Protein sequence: CASSPGLAGVSYNEQFF.

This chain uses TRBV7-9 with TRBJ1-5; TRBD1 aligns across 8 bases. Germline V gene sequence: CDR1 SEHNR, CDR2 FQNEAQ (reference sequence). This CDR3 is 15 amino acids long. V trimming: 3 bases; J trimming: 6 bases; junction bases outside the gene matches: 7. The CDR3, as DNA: TGTGCCAGCAGCTTTGGACAGGGAGCCAGTCAGCCCCAGCATTTT. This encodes CASSFGQGASQPQHF.

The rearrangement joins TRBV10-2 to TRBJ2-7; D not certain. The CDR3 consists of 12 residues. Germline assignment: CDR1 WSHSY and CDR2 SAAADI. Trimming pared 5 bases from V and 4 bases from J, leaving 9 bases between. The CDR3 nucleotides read TGCGCCAGCAGTAGGCATCGGTACGAGCAGTACTTC. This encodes CASSRHRYEQYF.

The CDR3 DNA reads as TGTGCCAGCAGCTCTGGACCTGGGCAGGGGGCCGATGAGCAGTTCTTC. It translates to CASSSGPGQGADEQFF. The chain couples TRBV5-4 to TRBJ2-1; 8 positions match TRBD1. Unmatched junction bases numbered 13, after V lost 3 bases and J lost 8 bases. There are 16 residues in the CDR3. Looked up from germline, CDR1 is SGHNT and CDR2 is YYREEE (reference sequence).

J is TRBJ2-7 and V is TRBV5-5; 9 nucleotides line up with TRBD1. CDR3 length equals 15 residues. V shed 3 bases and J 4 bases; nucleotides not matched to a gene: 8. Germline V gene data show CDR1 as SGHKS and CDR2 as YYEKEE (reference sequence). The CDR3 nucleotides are TGTGCCAGCAGCTCCGGGACAGGGTGGGAGTACGAGCAGTACTTC. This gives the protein CASSSGTGWEYEQYF.

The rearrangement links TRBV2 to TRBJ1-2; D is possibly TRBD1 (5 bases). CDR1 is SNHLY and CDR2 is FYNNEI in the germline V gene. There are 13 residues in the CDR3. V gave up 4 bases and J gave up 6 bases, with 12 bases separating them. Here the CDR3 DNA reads TGTGCCAGCAGTGCGGAGGGGACCCATGGCTACACCTTC. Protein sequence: CASSAEGTHGYTF.

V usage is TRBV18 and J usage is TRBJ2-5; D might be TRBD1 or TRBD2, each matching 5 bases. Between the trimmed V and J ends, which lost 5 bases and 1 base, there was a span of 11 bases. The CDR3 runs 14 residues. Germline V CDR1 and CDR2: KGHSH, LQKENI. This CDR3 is CASSEPGTQETQYF. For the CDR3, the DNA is TGTGCCAGCTCAGAGCCCGGGACCCAAGAGACCCAGTACTTC. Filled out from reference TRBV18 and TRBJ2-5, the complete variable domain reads NAGVMQNPRHLVRRRGQEARLRCSPMKGHSHVYWYRQLPEEGLKFMVYLQKENIIDESGMPKERFSAEFPKEGPSILRIQQVVRGDSAAYFCASSEPGTQETQYFGPGTRLLVL.

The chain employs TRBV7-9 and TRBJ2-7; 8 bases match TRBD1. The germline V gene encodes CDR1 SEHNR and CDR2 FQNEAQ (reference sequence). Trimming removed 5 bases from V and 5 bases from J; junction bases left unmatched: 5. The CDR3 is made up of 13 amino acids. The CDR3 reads CASSTGGFHEQYF. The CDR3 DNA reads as TGTGCCAGCAGCACAGGGGGATTCCACGAGCAGTACTTC.

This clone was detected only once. Here the CDR3 reads CASSGGQGDTEAFF. The CDR3 DNA is TGTGCCAGCAGTGGGGGACAGGGCGACACTGAAGCTTTCTTT. The J gene is TRBJ1-1, the V gene TRBV6-1, with 9 nucleotides matching TRBD1. The CDR3 has 14 residues. Losses at the gene ends were 4 bases for V and 3 bases for J; bases not matched to a gene: 3. Germline V gene lookup returns CDR1 MNHNS and CDR2 SASEGT.

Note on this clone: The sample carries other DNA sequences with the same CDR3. As DNA, the CDR3 is TGTGCCAGCGGGACTAGCGGTCACAATGAGCAGTTCTTC. The encoded protein is CASGTSGHNEQFF. The chain links TRBV6-1 to TRBJ2-1, with 11 bases that match TRBD2. V shed 8 bases and J 5 bases; nucleotides not matched to a gene: 2. This CDR3 has 13 residues. CDR1 MNHNS and CDR2 SASEGT come from the germline V gene.

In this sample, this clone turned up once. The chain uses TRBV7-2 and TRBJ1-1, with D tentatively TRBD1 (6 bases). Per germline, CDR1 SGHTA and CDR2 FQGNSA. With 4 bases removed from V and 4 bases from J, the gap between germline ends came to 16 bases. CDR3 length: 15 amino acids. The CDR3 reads CASSSTGLGGTEAFF. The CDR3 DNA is TGTGCCAGCAGCTCAACAGGGCTGGGGGGCACTGAAGCTTTCTTT.

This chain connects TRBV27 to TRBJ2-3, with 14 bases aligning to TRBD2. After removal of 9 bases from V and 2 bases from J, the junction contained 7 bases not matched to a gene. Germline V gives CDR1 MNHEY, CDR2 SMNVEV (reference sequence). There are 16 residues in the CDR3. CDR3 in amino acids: CASRTSGRSSTDTQYF. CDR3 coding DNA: TGTGCCAGTCGGACTAGCGGGAGGTCTTCCACAGATACGCAGTATTTT.

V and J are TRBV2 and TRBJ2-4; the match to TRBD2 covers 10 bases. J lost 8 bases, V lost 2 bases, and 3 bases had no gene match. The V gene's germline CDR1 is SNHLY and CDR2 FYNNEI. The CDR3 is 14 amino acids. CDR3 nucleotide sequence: TGTGCCAGCAGTGAAATAGCGGGAGGAGACATTCAGTACTTC. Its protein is CASSEIAGGDIQYF.

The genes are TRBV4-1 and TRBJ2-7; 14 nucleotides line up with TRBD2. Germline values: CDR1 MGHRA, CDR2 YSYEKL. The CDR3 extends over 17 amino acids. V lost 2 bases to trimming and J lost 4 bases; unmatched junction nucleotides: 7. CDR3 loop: CASSQLGTSGRSYEQYF. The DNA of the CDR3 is TGCGCCAGCAGCCAACTAGGGACTAGCGGGAGATCGTACGAGCAGTACTTC.

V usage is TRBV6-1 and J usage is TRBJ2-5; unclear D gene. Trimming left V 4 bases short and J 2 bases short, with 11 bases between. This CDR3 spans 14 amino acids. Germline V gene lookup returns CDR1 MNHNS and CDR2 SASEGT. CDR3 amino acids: CASSVDLRQETQYF. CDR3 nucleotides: TGTGCCAGCAGTGTCGACCTAAGGCAAGAGACCCAGTACTTC.

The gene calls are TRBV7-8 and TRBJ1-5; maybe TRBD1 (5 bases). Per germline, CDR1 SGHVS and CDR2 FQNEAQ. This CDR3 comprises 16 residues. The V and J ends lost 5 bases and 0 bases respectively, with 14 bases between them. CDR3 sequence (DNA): TGTGCCAGCAGCCCCTACAGGACAAATAGCAATCAGCCCCAGCATTTT. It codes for CASSPYRTNSNQPQHF.

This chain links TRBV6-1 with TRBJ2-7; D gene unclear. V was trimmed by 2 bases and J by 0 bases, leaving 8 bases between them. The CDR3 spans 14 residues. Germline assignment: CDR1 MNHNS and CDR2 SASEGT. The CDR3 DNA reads TGTGCCAGCAGTGAAATGTGGAGCTCCTACGAGCAGTACTTC. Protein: CASSEMWSSYEQYF.

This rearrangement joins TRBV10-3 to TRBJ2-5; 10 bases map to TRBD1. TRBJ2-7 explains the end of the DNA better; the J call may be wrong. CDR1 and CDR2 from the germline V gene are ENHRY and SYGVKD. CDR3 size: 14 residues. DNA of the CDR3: TGTGCCATCAGCCAGACAGGGGGCGGGTACGAGCAGTACTTC. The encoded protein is CAISQTGGGYEQYF.